This TCR beta chain emerged from a study of post-analysis software for immune sequencing data. CDR3 length: 13 residues. Germline lookup yields CDR1 SGHRS and CDR2 YFSETQ. V shed 4 bases and J shed 6 bases, with 13 bases lying between them. Presence of unique molecular identifiers characterized the TCR beta cDNA libraries. TCRdb fed the PCR reads into MiXCR, producing one record per CDR3 protein. The sample lists fewer than 900,000 distinct CDR3 sequences, under 60% seen once, with 4.9% in the top ten. Whole-study results and caveats: Those with multiple sclerosis, the patient group, showed significantly lower normalized Chao1 diversity than controls. The study found TRBV5-6, TRBV5-1 and TRBV20-1 among 4 or 5 TRBV segments more frequent in patients than controls.

Worth noting for this clonotype: The antigen is unknown.

V is TRBV5-1 and J is TRBJ1-1; no clear D gene. The specimen sequenced was blood. The source of this sequence is a girl aged 10-17 years with multiple sclerosis. CDR3 sequence: CASSLFGGSEAFF. The CDR3 coding sequence is TGCGCCAGCAGCCTTTTCGGTGGTTCTGAAGCTTTCTTT. Full variable domain (remainder filled in from reference TRBV5-1 and TRBJ1-1): KAGVTQTPRYLIKTRGQQVTLSCSPISGHRSVSWYQQTPGQGLQFLFEYFSETQRNKGNFPGRFSGRQFSNSRSEMNVSTLELGDSALYLCASSLFGGSEAFFGQGTRLTVV.